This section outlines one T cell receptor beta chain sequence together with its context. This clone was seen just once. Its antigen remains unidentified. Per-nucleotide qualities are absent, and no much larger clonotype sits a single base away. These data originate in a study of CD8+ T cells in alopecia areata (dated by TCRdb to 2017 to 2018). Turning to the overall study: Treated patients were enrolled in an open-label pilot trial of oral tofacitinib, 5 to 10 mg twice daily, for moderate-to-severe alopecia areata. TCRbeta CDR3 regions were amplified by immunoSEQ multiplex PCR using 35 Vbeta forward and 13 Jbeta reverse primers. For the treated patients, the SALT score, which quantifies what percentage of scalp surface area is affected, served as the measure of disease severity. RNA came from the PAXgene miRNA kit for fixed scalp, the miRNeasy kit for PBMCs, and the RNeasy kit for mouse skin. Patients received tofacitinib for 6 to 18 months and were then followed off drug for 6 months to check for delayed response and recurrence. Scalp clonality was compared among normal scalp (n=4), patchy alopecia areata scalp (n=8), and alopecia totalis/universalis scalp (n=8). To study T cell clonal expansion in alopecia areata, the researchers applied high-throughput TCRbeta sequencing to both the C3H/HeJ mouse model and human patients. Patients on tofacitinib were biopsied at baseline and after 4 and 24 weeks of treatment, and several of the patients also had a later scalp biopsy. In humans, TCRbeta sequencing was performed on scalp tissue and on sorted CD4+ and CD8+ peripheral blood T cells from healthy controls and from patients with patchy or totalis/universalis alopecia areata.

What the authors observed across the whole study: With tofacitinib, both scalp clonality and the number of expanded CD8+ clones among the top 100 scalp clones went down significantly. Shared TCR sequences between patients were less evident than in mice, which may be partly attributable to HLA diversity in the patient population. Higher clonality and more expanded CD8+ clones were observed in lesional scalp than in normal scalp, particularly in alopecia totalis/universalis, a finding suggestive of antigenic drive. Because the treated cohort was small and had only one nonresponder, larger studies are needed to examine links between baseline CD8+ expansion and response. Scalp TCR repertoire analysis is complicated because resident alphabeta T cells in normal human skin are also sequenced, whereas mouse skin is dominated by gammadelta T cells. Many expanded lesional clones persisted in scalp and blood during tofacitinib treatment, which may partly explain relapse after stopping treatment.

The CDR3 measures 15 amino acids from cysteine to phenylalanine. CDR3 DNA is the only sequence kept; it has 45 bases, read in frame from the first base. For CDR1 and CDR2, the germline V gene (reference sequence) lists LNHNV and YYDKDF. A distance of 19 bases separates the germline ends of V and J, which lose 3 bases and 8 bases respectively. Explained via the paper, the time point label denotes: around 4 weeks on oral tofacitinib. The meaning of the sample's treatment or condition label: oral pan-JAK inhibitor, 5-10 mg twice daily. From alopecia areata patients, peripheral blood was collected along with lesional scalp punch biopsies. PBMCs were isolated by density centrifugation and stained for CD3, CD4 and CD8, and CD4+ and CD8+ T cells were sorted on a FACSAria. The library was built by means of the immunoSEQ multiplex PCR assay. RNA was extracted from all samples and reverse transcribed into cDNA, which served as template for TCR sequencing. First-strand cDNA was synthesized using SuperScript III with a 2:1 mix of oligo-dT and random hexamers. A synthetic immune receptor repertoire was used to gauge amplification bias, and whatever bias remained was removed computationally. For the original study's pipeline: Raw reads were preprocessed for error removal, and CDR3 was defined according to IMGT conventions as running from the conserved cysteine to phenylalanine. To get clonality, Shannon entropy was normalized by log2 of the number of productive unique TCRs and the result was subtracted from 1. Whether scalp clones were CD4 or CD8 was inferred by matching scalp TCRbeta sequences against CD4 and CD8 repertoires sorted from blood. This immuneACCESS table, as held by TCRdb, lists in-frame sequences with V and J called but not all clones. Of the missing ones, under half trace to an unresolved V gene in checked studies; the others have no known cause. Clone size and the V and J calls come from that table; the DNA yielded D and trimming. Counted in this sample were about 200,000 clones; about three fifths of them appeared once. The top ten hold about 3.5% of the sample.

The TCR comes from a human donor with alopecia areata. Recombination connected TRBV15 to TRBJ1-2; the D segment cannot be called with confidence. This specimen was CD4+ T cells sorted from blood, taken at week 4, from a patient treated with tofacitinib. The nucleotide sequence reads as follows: TGTGCCACCAGCAGGGCCACCCCAACCCCGCGGGGCTACACCTTC. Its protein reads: CATSRATPTPRGYTF. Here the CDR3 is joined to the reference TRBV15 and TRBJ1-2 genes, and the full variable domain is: DAMVIQNPRYQVTQFGKPVTLSCSQTLNHNVMYWYQQKSSQAPKLLFHYYDKDFNNEADTPDNFQSRRPNTSFCFLDIRSPGLGDTAMYLCATSRATPTPRGYTFGSGTRLTVV.